What follows are 29 T cell receptor beta chains derived from one specimen sequenced in a study of blood T cells in healthy people across ages. Combining a sample-barcoded 5' primer with a J-beta primer mix, a second PCR ran for about 7 to 11 cycles. TCRdb fed the 5' RACE reads into MiXCR, producing one record per CDR3 protein. The sample consists of 1.5 million to 2 million distinct CDR3 sequences, roughly a third of them appearing once. Sequenced sample: blood. The source of these receptors is a woman aged 25 to 39 in good health.

The chain has TRBV9 and TRBJ1-4; D perhaps matches TRBD1 (6 bases). The length of the CDR3 is 14 residues. Deletions cut 7 bases from V and 8 bases from J, with 18 bases between. From germline, CDR1 is SGDLS and CDR2 YYNGEE. The CDR3 is CASGTGAVREKLFF. In DNA form, the CDR3 reads TGTGCCAGCGGTACGGGGGCGGTTCGGGAAAAACTGTTTTTT.

The chain recombines TRBV7-8 with TRBJ2-7; D not certain. V was pared by 3 bases and J by 6 bases, with 6 bases between. The CDR3 extends over 11 amino acids. Germline V gene lookup returns CDR1 SGHVS and CDR2 FQNEAQ. The DNA for the CDR3 is TGTGCCAGCAGCTTTATTGGCGAGCAGTACTTC. It codes for CASSFIGEQYF. The full variable domain, rest sourced from reference TRBV7-8 and TRBJ2-7, is GAGVSQSPRYKVAKRGQDVALRCDPISGHVSLFWYQQALGQGPEFLTYFQNEAQLDKSGLPSDRFFAERPEGSVSTLKIQRTQQEDSAVYLCASSFIGEQYFGPGTRLTVT.

This sequence joins TRBV7-9 and TRBJ2-2; the D is unclear. V was clipped by 11 bases and J by 0 bases, with 10 bases between them. Germline CDR1 and CDR2: SEHNR and FQNEAQ (reference sequence). The CDR3 sequence is 13 residues long. The CDR3 sequence is CAGFNSNTGELFF. The CDR3 DNA sequence: TGTGCCGGCTTTAATTCGAACACCGGGGAGCTGTTTTTT.

This clonotype was picked up a small number of times. The chain uses TRBV11-2 and TRBJ2-1; TRBD2 aligns across 13 bases. V lost 5 bases to trimming and J lost 10 bases; unmatched junction nucleotides: 8. The CDR3 is 15 residues long. Germline V gene data show CDR1 as SGHAT and CDR2 as FQNNGV. In DNA form, the CDR3 reads TGTGCCAGCAGCCGTACAACTAGCGGGGGGGGGGAGCAGTTCTTC. Translation gives CASSRTTSGGGEQFF. The whole variable domain, remainder taken from reference TRBV11-2 and TRBJ2-1, is EAGVAQSPRYKIIEKRQSVAFWCNPISGHATLYWYQQILGQGPKLLIQFQNNGVVDDSQLPKDRFSAERLKGVDSTLKIQPAKLEDSAVYLCASSRTTSGGGEQFFGPGTRLTVL.

The J gene is TRBJ2-7, the V gene TRBV28; D perhaps matches TRBD2 (6 bases). This CDR3 has 15 amino acids. CDR1 and CDR2 from the germline V gene are MDHEN and SYDVKM. The germline V and J ends were trimmed by 6 bases and 1 base, with 16 bases remaining between them. In DNA form, the CDR3 reads TGTGCCAGCAGGCCGCCGGGACTGCCTTCCTACGAGCAGTACTTC. This codes for CASRPPGLPSYEQYF.

The rearrangement uses TRBV25-1 and TRBJ2-1; perhaps TRBD2 as D (7 bases). The CDR3 totals 15 residues. Between the trimmed V and J ends, which lost 5 bases and 6 bases, there was a span of 17 bases. Germline-derived CDR1 and CDR2 are MGHDK and SYGVNS. CDR3 nucleotide sequence: TGTGCCAGCAGTCCCCCGGCGGGGGCTTTCAATGAGCAGTTCTTC. Amino acid sequence: CASSPPAGAFNEQFF.

This clonotype was found a few times. The V call is TRBV11-2, the J call TRBJ2-5; D possibly corresponds to TRBD2 (6 bases). With the DNA end fitting TRBJ2-7 better, the J assignment may be wrong. The CDR3 runs to 14 residues. The germline gives CDR1 SGHAT, CDR2 FQNNGV. This CDR3 is CASSITTGGYEQYF. CDR3 nucleotide sequence: TGTGCCAGCAGTATCACTACTGGGGGGTACGAGCAGTACTTC.

A note on this clonotype: One junction end disagrees with the germline gene, perhaps due to a read error. CDR3 amino acids: CACRGRIDSNEQFF. CDR3 sequence (DNA): TGTGCCTGCAGGGGGCGCATTGACAGCAATGAGCAGTTCTTC. The genes are TRBV12-3 or TRBV12-4 and TRBJ2-1; 8 bases fit TRBD1. The CDR3 has 14 amino acids.

This chain joins TRBV13 and TRBJ2-5; 11 nucleotides agree with TRBD2. The germline V gene has CDR1 PRHDT and CDR2 FYEKMQ (reference sequence). This CDR3 contains 18 residues. V lost 5 bases, J lost 4 bases, and 15 bases stayed unmatched. The CDR3 bases are TGTGCCAGCAGCCCCAGCACTAGCGGGGGTCAGGTGGGAGAGACCCAGTACTTC. It is translated as CASSPSTSGGQVGETQYF. The whole variable domain, remainder taken from reference TRBV13 and TRBJ2-5, is AAGVIQSPRHLIKEKRETATLKCYPIPRHDTVYWYQQGPGQDPQFLISFYEKMQSDKGSIPDRFSAQQFSDYHSELNMSSLELGDSALYFCASSPSTSGGQVGETQYFGPGTRLLVL.

The rearrangement joins TRBV5-1 to TRBJ2-2; D tentatively reads TRBD1 or TRBD2 (5 bases each). Trimming removed 4 bases at V and 1 base at J, with 11 bases between. CDR1 is SGHRS and CDR2 is YFSETQ in the germline V gene. The CDR3 spans 15 residues. The CDR3 DNA follows: TGCGCCAGCAGCGACCGGGGCAGGAACACCGGGGAGCTGTTTTTT. Encoded protein: CASSDRGRNTGELFF. Drawing the rest from reference TRBV5-1 and TRBJ2-2, the complete variable domain is KAGVTQTPRYLIKTRGQQVTLSCSPISGHRSVSWYQQTPGQGLQFLFEYFSETQRNKGNFPGRFSGRQFSNSRSEMNVSTLELGDSALYLCASSDRGRNTGELFFGEGSRLTVL.

This clonotype showed up just a few times. The rearrangement uses TRBV18 and TRBJ2-3, with 9 bases identical to TRBD1. There are 17 residues in the CDR3. Trimming cost V 0 bases and J 3 bases; bases outside gene matches: 7. Germline V CDR1 and CDR2: KGHSH, LQKENI. The CDR3 coding sequence is TGTGCCAGCTCACCACCGAAAGGGACAGGGAAGACAGATACGCAGTATTTT. Its protein is CASSPPKGTGKTDTQYF.

This chain uses TRBV29-1 with TRBJ2-2; 7 nucleotides line up with TRBD1. In germline, CDR1 is SQVTM, CDR2 ANQGSEA. The V and J ends lost 1 base and 1 base, in that order; junction bases with no gene match: 3. This CDR3 region has 15 residues. Here the CDR3 DNA reads TGCAGCGTTGAAGTTCGGACAGGGAACACCGGGGAGCTGTTTTTT. This gives the protein CSVEVRTGNTGELFF.

The J gene is TRBJ2-7, the V gene TRBV5-5; 7 bases are a match to TRBD2. This CDR3 region has 16 residues. From germline, CDR1 is SGHKS and CDR2 YYEKEE (reference sequence). V lost 2 bases, J lost 2 bases, and 10 bases stayed unmatched. This CDR3 reads CASSLYSGTMTYEQYF. Written as DNA, the CDR3 is TGTGCCAGCAGCTTATACAGCGGGACTATGACCTACGAGCAGTACTTC.

The CDR3 DNA sequence: TGTGCCTGGGTTGGCAGGGGAGAGGAGACCCAGTACTTC. This codes for CAWVGRGEETQYF. This chain uses TRBV30 with TRBJ2-5; D is possibly TRBD1 (6 bases). CDR3 length: 13 residues. Trimming shortened V by 5 bases and J by 5 bases, and 15 bases separated the two germline ends. Germline values: CDR1 GTSNPN, CDR2 SVGIG (reference sequence). Supplemented by reference TRBV30 and TRBJ2-5, the full variable domain reads SQTIHQWPATLVQPVGSPLSLECTVEGTSNPNLYWYRQAAGRGLQLLFYSVGIGQISSEVPQNLSASRPQDRQFILSSKKLLLSDSGFYLCAWVGRGEETQYFGPGTRLLVL.

The V gene is TRBV28, the J gene TRBJ1-1; D unclear. This CDR3 spans 14 amino acids. In germline, CDR1 is MDHEN, CDR2 SYDVKM. V was trimmed by 2 bases and J by 4 bases, leaving 11 bases between them. CDR3 in amino acids: CASSLIDTGTEAFF. CDR3 in DNA: TGTGCCAGCAGTTTAATAGATACGGGCACTGAAGCTTTCTTT.

The chain is built from TRBV7-2 and TRBJ2-2; TRBD2 matches at 12 bases. Germline V gene sequence: CDR1 SGHTA, CDR2 FQGNSA. This CDR3 spans 15 amino acids. V lost 5 bases, J lost 6 bases, and 4 bases stayed unmatched. The CDR3 region has the DNA TGTGCCAGCAGCCCTAGCGGGGGGGCCTCCGGGGAGCTGTTTTTT. Translated, it gives CASSPSGGASGELFF. Full variable domain (rest looked up from reference TRBV7-2 and TRBJ2-2): GAGVSQSPSNKVTEKGKDVELRCDPISGHTALYWYRQSLGQGLEFLIYFQGNSAPDKSGLPSDRFSAERTGGSVSTLTIQRTQQEDSAVYLCASSPSGGASGELFFGEGSRLTVL.

The gene calls are TRBV5-1 and TRBJ2-7, with D perhaps given as TRBD1 or TRBD2 (5 bases each). The V and J ends lost 5 bases and 0 bases respectively, with 12 bases between them. The CDR3 length is 14 residues. The germline V gene has CDR1 SGHRS and CDR2 YFSETQ. The CDR3 region is CASRRDGDSYEQYF. The CDR3 nucleotides read TGCGCCAGCAGGAGGGACGGAGACTCCTACGAGCAGTACTTC.

For this clonotype: A much larger clone lies a single base off, so this may be a read error. V usage is TRBV10-3 and J usage is TRBJ2-1; no definite D call. From germline, CDR1 is ENHRY and CDR2 SYGVKD. CDR3 length equals 15 residues. Trimming pared 4 bases from V and 5 bases from J, leaving 15 bases between. The CDR3 DNA is TGTGCCATCAGTGTCGGAACGGATCCCCACAATGAGCAGTTCTTC. Amino acids: CAISVGTDPHNEQFF.

The chain combines TRBV10-3 with TRBJ2-7; 11 bases are a match to TRBD1. The V and J ends lost 2 bases and 6 bases, in that order; junction bases with no gene match: 6. Germline CDR1 is ENHRY and CDR2 is SYGVKD. CDR3 length: 15 amino acids. In nucleotides, the CDR3 is TGTGCCATCAGTGAGCCTGGGACAGGGGGGGCCGAGCAGTACTTC. Translation gives CAISEPGTGGAEQYF.

The chain links TRBV10-3 to TRBJ2-7; D is possibly TRBD2 (6 bases). Looked up from germline, CDR1 is ENHRY and CDR2 is SYGVKD. This CDR3 spans 14 amino acids. V was clipped by 10 bases and J by 0 bases, with 16 bases between them. Written as DNA, the CDR3 is TGTGCCACCAACCTTGGGGGGAGCTCCTACGAGCAGTACTTC. This codes for CATNLGGSSYEQYF.

Ten or more counts support this clonotype. The chain has TRBV5-1 and TRBJ2-7; D unclear. Looked up from germline, CDR1 is SGHRS and CDR2 is YFSETQ. V was shortened by 2 bases and J by 2 bases, with 8 bases between the two germline ends. The CDR3 loop spans 13 amino acids. The CDR3 region has the DNA TGCGCCAGCAGCTTTACTCTCACCTACGAGCAGTACTTC. Translating gives CASSFTLTYEQYF.

This chain links TRBV20-1 with TRBJ2-7; perhaps D is TRBD1 or TRBD2 (5 bases each). The CDR3 has 12 residues. Germline CDR1 DFQATT, CDR2 SNEGSKA (reference sequence). V was clipped by 4 bases and J by 7 bases, with 14 bases between them. The CDR3 sequence is CSAILGVNEQYF. CDR3 sequence (DNA): TGCAGTGCTATTTTGGGGGTCAATGAGCAGTACTTC.

The rearrangement joins TRBV4-2 to TRBJ2-7; 7 nucleotides agree with TRBD2. The V gene's germline CDR1 is LGHNA and CDR2 YNFKEQ. CDR3 length: 14 amino acids. V lost 2 bases, J lost 3 bases, and 4 bases stayed unmatched. The CDR3 here is CASSQPGGDYEQYF. The CDR3 bases are TGTGCCAGCAGCCAACCTGGGGGGGACTACGAGCAGTACTTC.

This clonotype was recorded a few times. The chain couples TRBV2 to TRBJ2-3; either TRBD1 or TRBD2 may fit D (5 bases each). The CDR3 sequence is 14 residues long. Germline CDR1 and CDR2: SNHLY and FYNNEI. V lost 9 bases and J 8 bases, leaving 21 bases between the germline ends. The CDR3 is CASGTEAGSVTQYF. The CDR3 DNA sequence: TGTGCCAGTGGGACGGAGGCAGGGTCTGTTACGCAGTATTTT.

A word on this clonotype: At one end, the junction sequence differs from germline, possibly due to a read error. The chain joins TRBV12-3 or TRBV12-4 to TRBJ1-6; D uncertain. The CDR3 is 12 amino acids. The CDR3 protein is CASSSPPSHLHF. DNA for the CDR3: TGTGCCAGCAGTTCCCCACCTTCACACCTCCACTTT.

The chain has TRBV2 and TRBJ1-5, with 9 nucleotides matching TRBD1. V lost 1 base and J lost 7; bases outside the gene matches: 5. This CDR3 region has 15 residues. CDR1 SNHLY and CDR2 FYNNEI come from the germline V gene. CDR3: CASSEGQGGRQPQHF. In DNA, the CDR3 is TGTGCCAGCAGTGAAGGACAGGGGGGCCGCCAGCCCCAGCATTTT.

The gene calls are TRBV19 and TRBJ2-7; TRBD1 agrees at 7 bases. With V trimmed by 7 bases and J by 2 bases, 8 bases remained unmatched. The CDR3 extends over 14 amino acids. Looked up from germline, CDR1 is LNHDA and CDR2 is SQIVND (reference sequence). The CDR3 sequence is CASTPHRGTYEQYF. The CDR3 region has the DNA TGTGCCAGTACTCCCCACAGGGGAACCTACGAGCAGTACTTC.

The chain joins TRBV20-1 to TRBJ1-2; D unclear. Germline CDR1 DFQATT, CDR2 SNEGSKA (reference sequence). The CDR3 is 14 amino acids. Deletions cut 0 bases from V and 5 bases from J, with 13 bases between. CDR3 bases: TGCAGTGCTAGAGACCTCGACCGGGAATATGGCTACACCTTC. Translating gives CSARDLDREYGYTF.

The chain employs TRBV12-3 or TRBV12-4 and TRBJ2-1, with a weak D call TRBD1 (6 bases). This CDR3 is built from 14 residues. V was pared by 10 bases and J by 7 bases, with 20 bases between. In DNA form, the CDR3 reads TGTGCCACCGGGGCGGACAGTTTCCTAAATGAGCAGTTCTTC. Protein product: CATGADSFLNEQFF.